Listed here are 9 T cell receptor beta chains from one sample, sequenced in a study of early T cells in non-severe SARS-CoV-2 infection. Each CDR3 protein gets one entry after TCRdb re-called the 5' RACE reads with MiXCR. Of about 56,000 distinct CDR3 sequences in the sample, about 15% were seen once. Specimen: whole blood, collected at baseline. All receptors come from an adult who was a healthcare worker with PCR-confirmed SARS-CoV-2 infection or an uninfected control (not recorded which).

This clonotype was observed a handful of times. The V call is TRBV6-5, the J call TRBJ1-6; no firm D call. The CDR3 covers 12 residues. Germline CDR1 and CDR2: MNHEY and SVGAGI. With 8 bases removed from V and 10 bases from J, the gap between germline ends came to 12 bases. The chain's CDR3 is CASGFTGSPLHF. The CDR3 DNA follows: TGTGCCAGCGGCTTTACTGGGTCACCCCTCCACTTT.

CDR3 region: CASTRATLNTGELFF. In nucleotides, the CDR3 is TGCGCCAGCACCCGCGCCACACTTAACACCGGGGAGCTGTTTTTT. The chain recombines TRBV4-1 with TRBJ2-2, with no clear D. Deletions cut 7 bases from V and 2 bases from J, with 14 bases between. The CDR3 runs to 15 residues. Germline V gene data show CDR1 as MGHRA and CDR2 as YSYEKL.

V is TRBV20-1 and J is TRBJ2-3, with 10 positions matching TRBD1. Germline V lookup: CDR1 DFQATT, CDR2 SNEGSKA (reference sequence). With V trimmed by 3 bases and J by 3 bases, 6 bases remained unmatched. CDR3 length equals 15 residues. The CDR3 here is CSARNRDRGTDTQYF. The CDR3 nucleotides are TGCAGTGCTAGGAACCGGGACAGGGGAACAGATACGCAGTATTTT.

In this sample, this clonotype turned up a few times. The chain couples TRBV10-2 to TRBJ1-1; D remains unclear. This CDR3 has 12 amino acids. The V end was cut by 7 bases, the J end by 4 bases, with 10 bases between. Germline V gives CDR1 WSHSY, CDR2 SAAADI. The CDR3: CASTSWGTEAFF. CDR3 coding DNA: TGCGCCAGCACTTCGTGGGGCACTGAAGCTTTCTTT.

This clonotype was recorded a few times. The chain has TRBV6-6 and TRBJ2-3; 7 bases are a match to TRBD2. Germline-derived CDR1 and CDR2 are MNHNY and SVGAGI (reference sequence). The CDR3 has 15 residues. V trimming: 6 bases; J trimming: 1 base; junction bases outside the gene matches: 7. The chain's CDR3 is CASRARTSGTDTQYF. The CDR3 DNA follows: TGTGCCAGCAGAGCTCGGACTAGTGGCACAGATACGCAGTATTTT.

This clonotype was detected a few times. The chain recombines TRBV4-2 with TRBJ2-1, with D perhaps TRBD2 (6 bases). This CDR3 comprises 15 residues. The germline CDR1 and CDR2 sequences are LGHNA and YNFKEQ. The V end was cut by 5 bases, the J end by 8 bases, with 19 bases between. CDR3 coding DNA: TGTGCCAGCAGCTCCCGGCCCCAGGGCGGGGATGAGCAGTTCTTC. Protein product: CASSSRPQGGDEQFF.

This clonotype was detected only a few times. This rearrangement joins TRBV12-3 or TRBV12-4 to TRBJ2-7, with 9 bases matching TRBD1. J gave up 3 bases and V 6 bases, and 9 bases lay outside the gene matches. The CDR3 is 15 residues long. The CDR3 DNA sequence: TGTGCCAGCAGCCCGGGACAGGGAATACTCTACGAGCAGTACTTC. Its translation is CASSPGQGILYEQYF.

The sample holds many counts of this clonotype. The DNA of the CDR3 is TGTGCCAGCAGCCCCCGGTCAGGCGGTTACACTGAAGCTTTCTTT. Its translation: CASSPRSGGYTEAFF. The rearrangement links TRBV7-6 to TRBJ1-1; no firm D call. V shed 5 bases and J shed 3 bases, with 16 bases lying between them. Germline-derived CDR1 and CDR2 are SGHVS and FNYEAQ. The CDR3 totals 15 residues.

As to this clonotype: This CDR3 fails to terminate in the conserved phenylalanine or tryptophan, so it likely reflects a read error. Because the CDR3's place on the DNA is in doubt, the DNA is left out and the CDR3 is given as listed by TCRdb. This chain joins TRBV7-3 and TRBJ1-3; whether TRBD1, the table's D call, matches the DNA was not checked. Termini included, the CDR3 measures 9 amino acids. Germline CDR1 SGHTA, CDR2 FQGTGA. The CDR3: CASSPLETS.